This T cell receptor beta chain stems from a study of precursors of human CD4 cytotoxic T cells (dated by TCRdb to the late 2010s). In the study overall: In total, 13 to 15 donors contributed CD4+ memory subsets to the bulk TCR-seq analysis. TCR-seq analysis of roughly 14 donors yielded TCRalpha and TCRbeta chain sequences (table S7). What the work shows at the level of the full study, not this receptor alone: Expanded effector clonotypes accounted for a larger share of IL-7Rhigh TEMRA clonotypes than of TEM or TCM clonotypes. Only 13 of the 14 donors were included in some of the bulk TCR-seq comparisons, which suggests that not every subset was available for every donor. The authors noted that a human observational design cannot definitively establish the direction of differentiation between precursor and effector cells. Compared with the TCM and TEM subsets, the IL-7Rhigh and IL-7R- TEMRA subsets had more restricted TCR repertoires, marked by lower diversity and more expanded clonotypes.

The instrument given in TCRdb is Illumina MiSeq. In the authors' own workflow: The Shannon-Wiener index, computed in VDJtools, was used to measure repertoire diversity. TCRbeta clonotypes with a clonotype frequency of at least 3 were defined as expanded. The public reads were reanalyzed by TCRdb: fastp trimming at Q25, MiXCR alignment, in-frame beta chains only. Rows with a matching CDR3 protein are joined into one entry that keeps the most common DNA and genes. None of the V and J calls come from the authors' own analysis; TCRdb made them. Within this sample are 860 or so distinct CDR3 sequences, with roughly 16% of them counted one time only. The ten biggest clones cover 10% to 12% of the sample. Bulk UMI-based TCR sequencing was performed on four sorted CD4+ memory subsets (TCM, TEM, IL-7Rhigh TEMRA, IL-7R- TEMRA) to test a precursor-effector relationship among CD4 cytotoxic T cells. Cells were obtained from peripheral blood mononuclear cells that had been isolated from human blood.

There are a few counts of this clonotype. This clone's antigen is unknown. Per-base quality was not reported, and no clone a single base away is much larger than it. In the germline V gene, CDR1 corresponds to SQVTM and CDR2 to ANQGSEA. V and J are truncated by 4 bases and 2 bases respectively, leaving an intervening sequence of 11 bases. Reading from cysteine to phenylalanine, the CDR3 counts 13 amino acids. CDR3 DNA only is kept here, 39 bases in frame from base 1. Sequenced material: memory CD4+ T cells from blood (PBMCs). The TCR sequence derives from a human donor in good health. This receptor chain uses TRBV29-1 and TRBJ1-1; TRBD1 is a weak D gene call, 5 bases matching. CDR3 protein: CSVVVWGNTEAFF. The DNA sequence is given as TGCAGCGTTGTGGTTTGGGGCAACACTGAAGCTTTCTTT.